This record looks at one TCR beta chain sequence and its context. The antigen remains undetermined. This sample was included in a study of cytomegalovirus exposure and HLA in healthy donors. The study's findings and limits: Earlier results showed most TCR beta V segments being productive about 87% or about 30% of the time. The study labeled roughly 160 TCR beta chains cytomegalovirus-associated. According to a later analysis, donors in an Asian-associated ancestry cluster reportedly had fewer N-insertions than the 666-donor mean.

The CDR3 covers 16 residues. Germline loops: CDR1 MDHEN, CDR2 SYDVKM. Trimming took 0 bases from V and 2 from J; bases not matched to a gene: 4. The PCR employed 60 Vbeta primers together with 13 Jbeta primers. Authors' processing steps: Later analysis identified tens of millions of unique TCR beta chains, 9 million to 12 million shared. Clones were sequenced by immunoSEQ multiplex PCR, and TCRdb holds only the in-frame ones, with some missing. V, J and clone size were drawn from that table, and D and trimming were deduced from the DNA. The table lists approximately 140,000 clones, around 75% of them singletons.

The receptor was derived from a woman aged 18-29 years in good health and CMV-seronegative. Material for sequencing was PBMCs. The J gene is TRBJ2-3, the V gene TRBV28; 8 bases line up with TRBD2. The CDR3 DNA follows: TGTGCCAGCAGTTTATGGGTAGCGGGGATCACAGATACGCAGTATTTT. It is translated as CASSLWVAGITDTQYF.